The T cell receptor (beta chain) under discussion was sequenced for a study of T cells in pancreatic ductal adenocarcinoma. Sequencing used immunoSEQ multiplex PCR; TCRdb keeps in-frame clones, though not all of them. The sample shows several thousand clones, roughly nine tenths of them seen only once. The V gene lost 3 bases and the J gene lost 4 bases, with 12 bases spanning the gap. The CDR3 totals 14 residues. CDR1 and CDR2 from the germline V gene are KGHSH and LQKENI. No neoadjuvant therapy was given to the selected pancreatic ductal adenocarcinoma patients before their surgery. Study-wide results and caveats: Compared with tumor, blood showed more total productive templates and 7 to 9.5-fold more clonotypes.

To note about this clone: What it recognizes is unknown.

The chain joins TRBV18 to TRBJ1-1, with D maybe TRBD1 (5 bases). This clonotype originated in a human donor with pancreatic ductal adenocarcinoma. Sequencing was performed on PBMCs. The CDR3 DNA is TGTGCCAGCTCACCTACAGGTAGGAGCACTGAAGCTTTCTTT. Its translation: CASSPTGRSTEAFF.